These 15 T cell receptor beta chains were all obtained from the same sample, sequenced in a study of control samples from healthy donors and cancer patients. Repertoires were generated with immunoSEQ multiplex PCR, while TCRdb's copy carries only in-frame clones and drops some. The sample comprises about 55,000 clones, approximately 95% of which are singletons, and less than 1.1% rests with the top ten. The sample was blood. The source is a woman between 18 and 29 years old in good health.

In this sample, this clone turned up once. The chain has TRBV11-2 and TRBJ2-1; no clear D. The length of the CDR3 is 14 residues. The ends were cut back, 5 bases at V and 5 bases at J, with 13 bases in the middle. Germline V gene lookup returns CDR1 SGHAT and CDR2 FQNNGV. The DNA for the CDR3 is TGTGCCAGCAGCGGATCGACTTCGCACAATGAGCAGTTCTTC. Translation gives CASSGSTSHNEQFF.

The chain employs TRBV15 and TRBJ1-1; D uncertain. The CDR3 is 13 amino acids. Trimming removed 0 bases from V and 6 bases from J, with 8 bases in between. The germline gives CDR1 LNHNV, CDR2 YYDKDF (reference sequence). The CDR3 loop is CATSRDYVSEAFF. The CDR3 region has the DNA TGTGCCACCAGCAGAGATTACGTGTCTGAAGCTTTCTTT. Combining the CDR3 with reference TRBV15 and TRBJ1-1 gives the whole variable domain DAMVIQNPRYQVTQFGKPVTLSCSQTLNHNVMYWYQQKSSQAPKLLFHYYDKDFNNEADTPDNFQSRRPNTSFCFLDIRSPGLGDTAMYLCATSRDYVSEAFFGQGTRLTVV.

J is TRBJ1-5 and V is TRBV6-2 or TRBV6-3, with D possibly TRBD1 on 5 matching bases. V was cut by 5 bases and J by 5 bases, with 13 bases left in between. The CDR3 length is 14 residues. Germline V gene sequence: CDR1 MNHEY, CDR2 SVGEGT. CDR3 DNA sequence: TGTGCCAGCAGTACGGCGGAGGGGTATCAGCCCCAGCATTTT. This translates into CASSTAEGYQPQHF.

The V call is TRBV5-4, the J call TRBJ2-3, with D unresolved. This CDR3 region has 12 residues. CDR1 and CDR2 from the germline V gene are SGHNT and YYREEE (reference sequence). Trimming took off 1 base at V and 3 bases at J, with 3 bases between the two ends. The DNA for the CDR3 is TGTGCCAGCAGCTTGAGGACAGATACGCAGTATTTT. It encodes CASSLRTDTQYF.

The V gene is TRBV27, the J gene TRBJ2-2; no firm D call. Between the trimmed V and J ends, which lost 5 bases and 4 bases, there was a span of 5 bases. The V gene's germline CDR1 is MNHEY and CDR2 SMNVEV (reference sequence). This CDR3 comprises 12 residues. The chain's CDR3 is CASSMGTGELFF. The CDR3 DNA reads as TGTGCCAGCAGTATGGGCACCGGGGAGCTGTTTTTT.

In nucleotides, the CDR3 is TGTGCCAGCAGTGAAGAGGCAGGCGCGGCCGGGGAGCTGTTTTTT. This codes for CASSEEAGAAGELFF. This chain connects TRBV6-1 to TRBJ2-2; unclear D gene. With 1 base removed from V and 6 bases from J, the gap between germline ends came to 12 bases. The CDR3 has 15 residues. In germline, CDR1 is MNHNS, CDR2 SASEGT.

This chain links TRBV18 with TRBJ1-6; no clear D gene. CDR1 is KGHSH and CDR2 is LQKENI in the germline V gene. V was pared by 6 bases and J by 0 bases, with 15 bases between. CDR3 length equals 17 residues. The CDR3 sequence is CASSPVPLSSYNSPLHF. CDR3 nucleotides: TGTGCCAGCTCCCCAGTCCCTCTGAGCTCCTATAATTCACCCCTCCACTTT.

V and J are TRBV19 and TRBJ2-7, with D perhaps matching TRBD1 (5 bases). Germline CDR1 reads LNHDA; CDR2 reads SQIVND (reference sequence). Trimming cost V 3 bases and J 9 bases, with 12 bases left between them. The CDR3 is 12 amino acids. CDR3 residues: CASSIPQGGQYF. The DNA of the CDR3 is TGTGCCAGTAGTATTCCCCAGGGCGGGCAGTACTTC.

The chain links TRBV2 to TRBJ2-2, with D tentatively TRBD2 (6 bases). Per germline, CDR1 SNHLY and CDR2 FYNNEI. Deletions cut 7 bases from V and 3 bases from J, with 15 bases between. The CDR3 has 15 residues. The CDR3: CASNDGRGYTGELFF. Written as DNA, the CDR3 is TGTGCCAGCAACGACGGGCGGGGATACACCGGGGAGCTGTTTTTT.

J is TRBJ1-2 and V is TRBV4-2; D possibly corresponds to TRBD1 (5 bases). This CDR3 comprises 13 residues. Per the germline V gene, CDR1 is LGHNA and CDR2 is YNFKEQ. The germline V and J ends were trimmed by 3 bases and 4 bases, with 9 bases remaining between them. The CDR3 here is CASSQATAYGYTF. CDR3 in DNA: TGTGCCAGCAGCCAGGCGACAGCCTATGGCTACACCTTC.

CDR3 in amino acids: CASSLTAGDYGYTF. CDR3 sequence (DNA): TGTGCCAGCAGCTTAACCGCGGGGGACTATGGCTACACCTTC. The rearrangement links TRBV5-4 to TRBJ1-2; TRBD1 might be the D (5 bases). V was cut by 2 bases and J by 3 bases, with 11 bases left in between. CDR1 SGHNT and CDR2 YYREEE come from the germline V gene (reference sequence). This CDR3 is built from 14 residues.

This CDR3 reads CASSYSGSYEQYF. CDR3 DNA: TGTGCCAGCAGTTACTCAGGCTCCTACGAGCAGTACTTC. The genes are TRBV6-5 and TRBJ2-7; D unclear. Germline CDR1 is MNHEY and CDR2 is SVGAGI. With 0 bases removed from V and 0 bases from J, the gap between germline ends came to 3 bases. The CDR3 sequence is 13 residues long.

The J gene is TRBJ1-2, the V gene TRBV30; D is uncertain. The CDR3 has 13 amino acids. Trimming cost V 0 bases and J 4 bases, with 9 bases left between them. The V gene's germline CDR1 is GTSNPN and CDR2 SVGIG (reference sequence). The CDR3 DNA reads as TGTGCCTGGAGTGTACAAGGGATCTATGGCTACACCTTC. This codes for CAWSVQGIYGYTF.

The chain carries TRBV6-4 and TRBJ2-3, with 10 nucleotides matching TRBD1. The CDR3 contains 17 residues. The V gene end was trimmed by 3 bases and the J gene end by 4 bases; junction bases not matched to a gene: 10. Germline CDR1 reads MRHNA; CDR2 reads SNTAGT. DNA for the CDR3: TGTGCCAGCAGTGAGTCGGGCCCAGGACAGGGGGCAGATACGCAGTATTTT. Translated, it gives CASSESGPGQGADTQYF.

This chain links TRBV28 with TRBJ1-2; no definite D call. CDR1 and CDR2 (germline): MDHEN, SYDVKM. The CDR3 runs to 11 residues. V was cut by 5 bases and J by 8 bases, with 9 bases left in between. DNA for the CDR3: TGTGCCAGCAGTACCTCGTGGGGCTACACCTTC. Translation: CASSTSWGYTF.